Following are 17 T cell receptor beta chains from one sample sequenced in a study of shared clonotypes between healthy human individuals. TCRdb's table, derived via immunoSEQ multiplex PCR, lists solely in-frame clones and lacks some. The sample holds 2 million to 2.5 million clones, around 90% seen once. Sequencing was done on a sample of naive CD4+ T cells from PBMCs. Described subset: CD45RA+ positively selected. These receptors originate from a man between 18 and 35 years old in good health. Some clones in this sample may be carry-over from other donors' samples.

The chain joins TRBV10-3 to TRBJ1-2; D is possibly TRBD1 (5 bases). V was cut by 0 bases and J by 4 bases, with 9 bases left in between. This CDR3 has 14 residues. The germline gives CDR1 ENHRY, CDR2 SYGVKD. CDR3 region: CAISESGEIYGYTF. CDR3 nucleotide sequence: TGTGCCATCAGTGAGTCGGGGGAGATCTATGGCTACACCTTC.

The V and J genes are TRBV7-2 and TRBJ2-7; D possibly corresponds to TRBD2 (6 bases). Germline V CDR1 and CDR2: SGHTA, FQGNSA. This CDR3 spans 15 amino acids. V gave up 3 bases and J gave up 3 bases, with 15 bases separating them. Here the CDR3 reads CASSFPGQAGYEQYF. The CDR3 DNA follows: TGTGCCAGCAGCTTCCCAGGTCAAGCGGGCTACGAGCAGTACTTC.

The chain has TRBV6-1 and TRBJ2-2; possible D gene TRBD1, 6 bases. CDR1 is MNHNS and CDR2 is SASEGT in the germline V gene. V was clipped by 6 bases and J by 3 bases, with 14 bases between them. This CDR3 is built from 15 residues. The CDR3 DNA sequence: TGTGCCAGCAGGACACAGGGCTTGGACACCGGGGAGCTGTTTTTT. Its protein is CASRTQGLDTGELFF.

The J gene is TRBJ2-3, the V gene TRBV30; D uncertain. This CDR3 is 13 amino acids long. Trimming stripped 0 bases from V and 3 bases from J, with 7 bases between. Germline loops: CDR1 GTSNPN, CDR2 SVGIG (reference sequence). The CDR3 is CAWSVWFTDTQYF. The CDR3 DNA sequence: TGTGCCTGGAGTGTCTGGTTTACAGATACGCAGTATTTT.

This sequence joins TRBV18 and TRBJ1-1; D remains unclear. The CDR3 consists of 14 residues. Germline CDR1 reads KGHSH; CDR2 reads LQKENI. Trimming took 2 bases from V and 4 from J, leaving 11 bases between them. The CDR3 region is CASSPEAFGTEAFF. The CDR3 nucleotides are TGTGCCAGCTCACCAGAAGCTTTTGGCACTGAAGCTTTCTTT. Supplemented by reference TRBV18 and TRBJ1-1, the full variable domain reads NAGVMQNPRHLVRRRGQEARLRCSPMKGHSHVYWYRQLPEEGLKFMVYLQKENIIDESGMPKERFSAEFPKEGPSILRIQQVVRGDSAAYFCASSPEAFGTEAFFGQGTRLTVV.

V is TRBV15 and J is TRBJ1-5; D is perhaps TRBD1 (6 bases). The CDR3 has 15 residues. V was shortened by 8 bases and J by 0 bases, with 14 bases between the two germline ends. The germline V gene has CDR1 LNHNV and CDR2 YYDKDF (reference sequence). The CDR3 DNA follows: TGTGCCACCGCTCGGGACACCTATAGCAATCAGCCCCAGCATTTT. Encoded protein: CATARDTYSNQPQHF.

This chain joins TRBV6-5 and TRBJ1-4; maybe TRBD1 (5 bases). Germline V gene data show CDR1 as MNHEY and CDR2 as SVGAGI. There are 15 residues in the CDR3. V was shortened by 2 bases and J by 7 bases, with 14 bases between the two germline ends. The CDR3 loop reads CASSYVPNGGEKLFF. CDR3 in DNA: TGTGCCAGCAGTTACGTTCCAAATGGGGGTGAAAAACTGTTTTTT.

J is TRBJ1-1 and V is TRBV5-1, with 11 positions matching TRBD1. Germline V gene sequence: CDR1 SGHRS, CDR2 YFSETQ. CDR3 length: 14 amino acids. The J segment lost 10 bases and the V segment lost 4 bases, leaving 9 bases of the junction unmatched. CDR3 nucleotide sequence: TGCGCCAGCAGCCTTACCGGACAGGGGGCGGGAGCTTTCTTT. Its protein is CASSLTGQGAGAFF.

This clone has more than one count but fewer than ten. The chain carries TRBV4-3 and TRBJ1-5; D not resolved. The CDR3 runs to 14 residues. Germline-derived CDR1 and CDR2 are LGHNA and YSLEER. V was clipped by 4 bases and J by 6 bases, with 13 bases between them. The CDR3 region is CASSLSEGTQPQHF. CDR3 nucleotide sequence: TGCGCCAGCAGCCTCTCAGAGGGTACTCAGCCCCAGCATTTT.

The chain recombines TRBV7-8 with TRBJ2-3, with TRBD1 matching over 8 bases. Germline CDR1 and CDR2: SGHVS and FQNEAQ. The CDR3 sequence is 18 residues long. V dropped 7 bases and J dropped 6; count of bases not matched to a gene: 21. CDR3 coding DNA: TGTGCCAGCACCTTGAGCCCCCCCCTCGGACAGGGTAGGGATACGCAGTATTTT. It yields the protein CASTLSPPLGQGRDTQYF.

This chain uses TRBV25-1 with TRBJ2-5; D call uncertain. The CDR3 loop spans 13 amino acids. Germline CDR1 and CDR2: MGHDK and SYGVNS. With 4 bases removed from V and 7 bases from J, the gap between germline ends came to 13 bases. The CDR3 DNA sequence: TGTGCCAGCAGTGCCTCTCGAATATTGACCCAGTACTTC. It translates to CASSASRILTQYF.

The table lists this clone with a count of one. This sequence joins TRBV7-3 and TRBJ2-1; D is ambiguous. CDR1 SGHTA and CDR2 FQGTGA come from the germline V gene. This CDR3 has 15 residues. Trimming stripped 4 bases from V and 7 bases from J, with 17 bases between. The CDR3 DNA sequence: TGTGCCAGCAGCTCCACCGCGGTTGGGGTTAATGAGCAGTTCTTC. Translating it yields CASSSTAVGVNEQFF. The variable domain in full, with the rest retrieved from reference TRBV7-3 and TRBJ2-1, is GAGVSQTPSNKVTEKGKYVELRCDPISGHTALYWYRQSLGQGPEFLIYFQGTGAADDSGLPNDRFFAVRPEGSVSTLKIQRTERGDSAVYLCASSSTAVGVNEQFFGPGTRLTVL.

CDR3 protein: CASSAIGGTDTQYF. CDR3 DNA sequence: TGCGCCAGCAGCGCTATAGGGGGGACAGATACGCAGTATTTT. V gene TRBV5-1 combines with J gene TRBJ2-3; D may match TRBD1 or TRBD2 (6 bases each). Trimming took off 4 bases at V and 3 bases at J, with 12 bases between the two ends. The CDR3 is 14 amino acids. Looked up from germline, CDR1 is SGHRS and CDR2 is YFSETQ.

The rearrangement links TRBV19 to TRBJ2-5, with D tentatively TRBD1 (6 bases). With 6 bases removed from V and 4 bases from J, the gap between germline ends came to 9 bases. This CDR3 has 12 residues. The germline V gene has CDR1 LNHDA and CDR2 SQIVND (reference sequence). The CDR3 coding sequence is TGTGCCAGTAGACAGGGTAGAGAGACCCAGTACTTC. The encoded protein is CASRQGRETQYF.

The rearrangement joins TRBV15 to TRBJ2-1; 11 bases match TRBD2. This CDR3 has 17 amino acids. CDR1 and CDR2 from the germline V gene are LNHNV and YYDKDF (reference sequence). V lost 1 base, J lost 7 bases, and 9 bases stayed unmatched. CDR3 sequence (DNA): TGTGCCACCAGCAGAGGGGGGCTAGCGGGAGGTCGAAATGAGCAGTTCTTC. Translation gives CATSRGGLAGGRNEQFF. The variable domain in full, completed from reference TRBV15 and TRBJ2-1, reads DAMVIQNPRYQVTQFGKPVTLSCSQTLNHNVMYWYQQKSSQAPKLLFHYYDKDFNNEADTPDNFQSRRPNTSFCFLDIRSPGLGDTAMYLCATSRGGLAGGRNEQFFGPGTRLTVL.

The CDR3 DNA follows: TGCGCCAGCAGCTTGGGGGAGCGGACTGGGGCCAACGTCCTGACTTTC. Translated: CASSLGERTGANVLTF. The chain combines TRBV5-1 with TRBJ2-6; possible D gene TRBD2, 5 bases. CDR1 is SGHRS, CDR2 YFSETQ, per germline. The CDR3 spans 16 residues. The V end lost 0 bases, the J end lost 2 bases, and 9 bases lay between the germline ends.

The CDR3 bases are TGCGCCAGCAGCGTGTCCGCGGGGCGGGGGGCCAATCAGCCCCAGCATTTT. It codes for CASSVSAGRGANQPQHF. This rearrangement joins TRBV4-1 to TRBJ1-5; tentative D call: TRBD1 (6 bases). Per germline, CDR1 MGHRA and CDR2 YSYEKL. V lost 5 bases to trimming and J lost 3 bases, with 20 bases between them. The CDR3 consists of 17 residues.